This entry lists 21 T cell receptor beta chains sequenced from one sample in a study of T cells in Graves' hyperthyroidism and ophthalmopathy. There were TCR beta CDR3 regions amplified from RNA transcripts. The TCR CDR3 first-round RT-PCR relied on the HTBI primer set. MiXCR, run by TCRdb on the multiplex PCR reads, gives a single entry per CDR3 protein. Of 500,000 to 600,000 distinct CDR3 sequences listed, around 42% are singletons. The sequenced sample was peripheral blood or thyroid tissue (not recorded which). These receptors originate from an adult woman with Graves' disease, either hyperthyroidism or ophthalmopathy (not recorded which).

The table lists this clonotype with many counts. J is TRBJ1-1 and V is TRBV7-6; D is unresolved. Per germline, CDR1 SGHVS and CDR2 FNYEAQ. This CDR3 comprises 15 residues. The germline V and J ends were trimmed by 1 base and 1 base, with 10 bases remaining between them. The CDR3 DNA is TGTGCCAGCAGCTTAGTTTTCAGAGAGAACACTGAAGCTTTCTTT. Its translation is CASSLVFRENTEAFF.

V and J are TRBV10-3 and TRBJ2-1; 9 bases line up with TRBD2. V gave up 6 bases and J gave up 6 bases; unmatched junction bases: 9. There are 15 residues in the CDR3. Germline V CDR1 and CDR2: ENHRY, SYGVKD. In DNA, the CDR3 is TGTGCCATCAGCCCTATAGCGGGAGTGGGCAATGAGCAGTTCTTC. This gives the protein CAISPIAGVGNEQFF.

V usage is TRBV5-8 and J usage is TRBJ1-2; 7 bases are a match to TRBD1. Germline V gene sequence: CDR1 SGHTS, CDR2 YDEGEE. The CDR3 length is 13 residues. The V and J ends lost 3 bases and 8 bases, in that order; junction bases with no gene match: 7. The chain's CDR3 is CASSYRDSLGYTF. The CDR3 coding sequence is TGTGCCAGCAGCTACCGGGACAGTCTAGGCTACACCTTC.

This clonotype was seen repeatedly, ten times or more. The rearrangement joins TRBV19 to TRBJ1-1; D ambiguous. This CDR3 region has 14 residues. Germline V CDR1 and CDR2: LNHDA, SQIVND (reference sequence). Trimming cost V 2 bases and J 4 bases, with 11 bases left between them. CDR3 nucleotide sequence: TGTGCCAGTAGTATACACACCTCGACCACTGAAGCTTTCTTT. This sequence encodes CASSIHTSTTEAFF.

The chain couples TRBV20-1 to TRBJ1-2; no clear D. The CDR3 contains 13 residues. The ends were cut back, 0 bases at V and 12 bases at J, with 17 bases in the middle. Germline V gene sequence: CDR1 DFQATT, CDR2 SNEGSKA (reference sequence). The CDR3 spells CSARDDAYSGNTF. The CDR3 DNA reads as TGCAGTGCTAGAGATGACGCCTACTCTGGAAACACCTTC.

This rearrangement joins TRBV29-1 to TRBJ1-1; TRBD1 might be the D (5 bases). V was trimmed by 3 bases and J by 11 bases, leaving 25 bases between them. CDR1 is SQVTM and CDR2 is ANQGSEA in the germline V gene. The CDR3 runs 15 residues. CDR3 loop: CSVDVGDGGPLSAFF. CDR3 DNA sequence: TGCAGCGTTGATGTGGGCGATGGGGGACCACTCTCTGCTTTCTTT.

The rearrangement joins TRBV24-1 to TRBJ1-2; D ambiguous. The CDR3 sequence is 13 residues long. CDR1 KGHDR and CDR2 SFDVKD come from the germline V gene. Between the trimmed V and J ends, which lost 3 bases and 6 bases, there was a span of 10 bases. CDR3 region: CATSDADGDGYTF. CDR3 coding DNA: TGTGCCACCAGTGATGCGGACGGTGATGGCTACACCTTC.

This clonotype was detected many times. The V gene is TRBV4-1, the J gene TRBJ2-7, with TRBD2 matching 8 bases. The CDR3 has 14 amino acids. J was trimmed by 2 bases and V by 4 bases; bases with no gene match: 4. Germline CDR1 is MGHRA and CDR2 is YSYEKL. The CDR3 reads CASSLKRGTYEQYF. CDR3 in DNA: TGCGCCAGCAGCCTTAAGCGGGGGACCTACGAGCAGTACTTC.

The table lists this clonotype with many counts. The V and J genes are TRBV5-5 and TRBJ1-2, with TRBD1 matching over 7 bases. The CDR3 consists of 14 residues. Trimming removed 0 bases from V and 8 bases from J; junction bases left unmatched: 7. Germline V CDR1 and CDR2: SGHKS, YYEKEE (reference sequence). CDR3 region: CASSLDPVTGGYTF. The CDR3 bases are TGTGCCAGCAGCTTGGATCCAGTGACAGGGGGCTACACCTTC. Together with reference TRBV5-5 and TRBJ1-2, the CDR3 gives the full variable domain: DAGVTQSPTHLIKTRGQQVTLRCSPISGHKSVSWYQQVLGQGPQFIFQYYEKEERGRGNFPDRFSARQFPNYSSELNVNALLLGDSALYLCASSLDPVTGGYTFGSGTRLTVV.

This chain connects TRBV7-3 to TRBJ2-7; D is possibly TRBD2 (5 bases). From germline, CDR1 is SGHTA and CDR2 FQGTGA. The CDR3 consists of 13 residues. The CDR3 region has the DNA TGTGCTAGAGCTATCCGGACTTTCTACGAGCAGTACTTC. Its protein product is CARAIRTFYEQYF.

This chain connects TRBV5-1 to TRBJ1-1; 7 nucleotides agree with TRBD1. Looked up from germline, CDR1 is SGHRS and CDR2 is YFSETQ. The CDR3 spans 12 residues. Trimming at V came to 4 bases and at J to 8 bases, leaving 5 bases not matched to a gene. Here the CDR3 reads CASSPVTGEAFF. In nucleotides, the CDR3 is TGCGCCAGCAGCCCGGTGACAGGGGAAGCTTTCTTT.

In this sample, this clonotype turned up many times. This chain links TRBV3-1 with TRBJ2-7; D gene ambiguous. The CDR3 covers 14 residues. The ends were cut back, 0 bases at V and 1 base at J, with 7 bases in the middle. Looked up from germline, CDR1 is LGHDT and CDR2 is YNNKEL (reference sequence). CDR3 sequence: CASSQEAASYEQYF. CDR3 in DNA: TGTGCCAGCAGCCAAGAGGCGGCGTCCTACGAGCAGTACTTC.

This clonotype was observed once. The rearrangement uses TRBV2 and TRBJ1-1, with TRBD1 matching over 10 bases. Trimming took 6 bases from V and 4 from J; bases not matched to a gene: 5. CDR1 is SNHLY, CDR2 FYNNEI, per germline. The CDR3 covers 14 residues. For the CDR3, the DNA is TGTGCCAGCAGGGAGTGGACAGGGGGCACTGAAGCTTTCTTT. Protein sequence: CASREWTGGTEAFF.

A remark on this clonotype: A read error may produce the germline difference seen at one junction end. The chain joins TRBV7-9 to TRBJ2-7, with 8 bases aligning to TRBD2. The CDR3 has 13 residues. Germline V lookup: CDR1 SEHNR, CDR2 FQNEAQ (reference sequence). CDR3 nucleotides: TGTGCCAGCAGCTTAGTACCCGGGACTAGTTCAGACTTC. This translates into CASSLVPGTSSDF.

This clonotype appeared many times. This chain uses TRBV5-1 with TRBJ2-5; D is perhaps TRBD2 (5 bases). V was shortened by 6 bases and J by 2 bases, with 17 bases between the two germline ends. Germline CDR1 SGHRS, CDR2 YFSETQ. This CDR3 is built from 15 residues. DNA of the CDR3: TGCGCCAGCAACCCCCTGGGGAGTTATCAAGAGACCCAGTACTTC. It translates to CASNPLGSYQETQYF.

The chain has TRBV2 and TRBJ1-4; D is uncertain. V was shortened by 4 bases and J by 7 bases, with 13 bases between the two germline ends. The length of the CDR3 is 14 residues. Germline loops: CDR1 SNHLY, CDR2 FYNNEI. The CDR3 loop is CASSGLRRTEKLFF. As DNA, the CDR3 is TGTGCCAGCAGTGGACTTCGGCGGACTGAAAAACTGTTTTTT.

The rearrangement joins TRBV5-1 to TRBJ1-5; D is unresolved. V gave up 0 bases and J gave up 6 bases, with 13 bases separating them. The CDR3 is made up of 15 amino acids. Germline CDR1 reads SGHRS; CDR2 reads YFSETQ. The CDR3: CASSLEGGEGQPQHF. The CDR3, as DNA: TGCGCCAGCAGCTTGGAGGGCGGGGAGGGTCAGCCCCAGCATTTT.

This clonotype came up many times. The chain uses TRBV6-5 and TRBJ1-5; D remains ambiguous. CDR3 length: 13 residues. Germline CDR1 reads MNHEY; CDR2 reads SVGAGI. V shed 6 bases and J shed 4 bases, with 10 bases lying between them. The CDR3 region is CASRPGINQPQHF. In DNA form, the CDR3 reads TGTGCCAGCAGGCCGGGGATAAATCAGCCCCAGCATTTT.

The table lists this clonotype with many counts. This chain joins TRBV5-1 and TRBJ1-2; the match to TRBD1 covers 7 bases. This CDR3 has 17 amino acids. Germline assignment: CDR1 SGHRS and CDR2 YFSETQ. V trimming: 0 bases; J trimming: 4 bases; junction bases outside the gene matches: 12. Here the CDR3 DNA reads TGCGCCAGCAGCTTGGCCCGGGATGGAGGGGGCTCCTATGGCTACACCTTC. Encoded protein: CASSLARDGGGSYGYTF.

This clonotype has a count of ten or more. The chain is built from TRBV11-2 and TRBJ2-7; perhaps D is TRBD1 or TRBD2 (5 bases each). CDR3 length: 13 amino acids. Germline V gives CDR1 SGHAT, CDR2 FQNNGV. Trimming took 5 bases from V and 2 from J, leaving 10 bases between them. CDR3 residues: CASSGDGTYEQYF. In nucleotides, the CDR3 is TGTGCCAGCAGCGGGGACGGCACCTACGAGCAGTACTTC.

The rearrangement uses TRBV9 and TRBJ1-5; maybe TRBD1 (6 bases). The CDR3 covers 14 residues. Germline loops: CDR1 SGDLS, CDR2 YYNGEE. V was cut by 2 bases and J by 7 bases, with 13 bases left in between. The CDR3: CASSVSGAHQPQHF. Written as DNA, the CDR3 is TGTGCCAGCAGCGTCTCAGGGGCGCACCAGCCCCAGCATTTT. The entire variable domain, with the rest obtained from reference TRBV9 and TRBJ1-5, is as follows: DSGVTQTPKHLITATGQRVTLRCSPRSGDLSVYWYQQSLDQGLQFLIQYYNGEERAKGNILERFSAQQFPDLHSELNLSSLELGDSALYFCASSVSGAHQPQHFGDGTRLSIL.